These T cell receptor beta chains were read from a single sample in a study of shared clonotypes between healthy human individuals. Data came from immunoSEQ multiplex PCR; TCRdb stores just in-frame clones and leaves some out. The data contain about 2.1 million clones, around 93% of them singletons. Sequenced input: naive CD8+ T cells from PBMCs. The source is a man younger than 30 in good health. Some clones in this sample may be carry-over from other donors' samples. Each CDR3 is given with its conserved first and last residue. The D gene is left open where the match is weak. The listing skips clone size in some rows; elsewhere it reads once, few, many or a size class.

V gene	J gene	D gene	clone size	CDR3 DNA	CDR3 protein
TRBV4-2	TRBJ1-5	-	-	TGTGCCAGCAGCCAGAGGGGTGGGGATCAGCCCCAGCATTTT	CASSQRGGDQPQHF
TRBV6-5	TRBJ2-7	TRBD2	-	TGTGCCAGCAGTTACTCGTTTAGCGGGAGCTACGAGCAGTACTTC	CASSYSFSGSYEQYF
TRBV5-6	TRBJ1-2	-	-	TGTGCCAGCAGCCTGCGACTGGACAGAGCCTATGGCTACACCTTC	CASSLRLDRAYGYTF
TRBV1	TRBJ2-7	-	-	TGCACCAGCAGGCAACCCCCAGGGCCCTCCTACGAGCAGTACTTC	CTSRQPPGPSYEQYF
TRBV2	TRBJ2-7	TRBD1	-	TGTGCCAGCACCCAAGCCGGGACAGGGGACCTCGAGCAGTACTTC	CASTQAGTGDLEQYF
TRBV7-7	TRBJ2-7	TRBD1	-	TGTGCCAGCAGCTCCGGACAGGGGTGGGAGCAGTACTTC	CASSSGQGWEQYF
TRBV28	TRBJ2-1	TRBD2	-	TGTGCCAGCACCATTGGCAGGCGGGAGGGCCGGGGTTTCGACAATGAGCAGTTCTTC	CASTIGRREGRGFDNEQFF
TRBV28	TRBJ2-1	-	once	TGTGCCAGCGCAGGGGGGGAGGGCCTCAATGAGCAGTTCTTC	CASAGGEGLNEQFF
TRBV27	TRBJ2-7	-	-	TGTGCCAGCAGTTCCCGGGACTTCGCCTACGAGCAGTACTTC	CASSSRDFAYEQYF
TRBV12-5	TRBJ2-7	-	-	TGTGCTAGTGGTTTGGGGCCGCCGGGGACCTACGAGCAGTACTTC	CASGLGPPGTYEQYF
TRBV10-3	TRBJ2-1	-	-	TGTGCCATCAGTGAGTCGGAGGATGAGCAGTTCTTC	CAISESEDEQFF
TRBV19	TRBJ2-7	-	-	TGTGCCAGTAGTCCTCCCTCTGTTGACGAGCAGTACTTC	CASSPPSVDEQYF
TRBV11-2	TRBJ2-1	-	-	TGTGCCAGCAGCTTAAGTGGGAGGAGTCACTACAATGAGCAGTTCTTC	CASSLSGRSHYNEQFF
TRBV13	TRBJ2-1	TRBD2	-	TGTGCCAGCAGCTTAGGCCACGGACTAGCGGTGGTTAGTGAGCAGTTCTTC	CASSLGHGLAVVSEQFF
TRBV27	TRBJ2-7	TRBD1	once	TGTGCCAGCAGTTTATTAGGGGGACAGGGGGCAAATGAGCAGTACTTC	CASSLLGGQGANEQYF
TRBV6-5	TRBJ2-6	-	-	TGTGCCAGCAGTTACTCTCGGAGGTCTGGGGCCAACGTCCTGACTTTC	CASSYSRRSGANVLTF
TRBV11-2	TRBJ2-7	-	-	TGTGCCAGCAGCCCCGGGACTCCGACCCACGAGCAGTACTTC	CASSPGTPTHEQYF
TRBV2	TRBJ2-7	-	-	TGTGCCAGCAGGTCCTCGTCCGTACCCGAATACTTC	CASRSSSVPEYF
TRBV28	TRBJ1-5	-	-	TGTGCCAGCAGTTCCCGGTGGGGCAATCAGCCCCAGCATTTT	CASSSRWGNQPQHF
TRBV19	TRBJ2-7	TRBD2	-	TGTGCCAGTAGTATACGGGGGGAGCTGACCTACGAGCAGTACTTC	CASSIRGELTYEQYF
TRBV21-1	TRBJ2-7	-	-	TGTGCCAGCTACAACGGACAGGCCTCCTACGAGCAGTACTTC	CASYNGQASYEQYF
TRBV7-9	TRBJ1-2	-	-	TGTGCCAGCAGCTTAGGTGGTACGAACTATGGCTACACCTTC	CASSLGGTNYGYTF
TRBV7-2	TRBJ1-4	TRBD1	-	TGTGCCAGCAGCCCAGTCGGGGACAGGGGTAATGAAAAACTGTTTTTT	CASSPVGDRGNEKLFF
TRBV2	TRBJ2-5	TRBD2	once	TGTGCCAGCAGTCGAGGGTGGGTAGCGGGAGATAGGGAGACCCAGTACTTC	CASSRGWVAGDRETQYF
TRBV14	TRBJ1-2	-	-	TGTGCCAGCAGCCAACTCCGGGGGACACCCCGCAAAGGGAATGGCTACACCTTC	CASSQLRGTPRKGNGYTF
TRBV7-8	TRBJ2-2	-	-	TGTGCCAGCAGCTTAGACCGACAGAACGAAGGACTGAACACCGGGGAGCTGTTTTTT	CASSLDRQNEGLNTGELFF
TRBV5-8	TRBJ2-7	-	-	TGTGCCAGCAGCAGACAGGACGACTCCTACGAGCAGTACTTC	CASSRQDDSYEQYF
TRBV2	TRBJ1-5	-	-	TGTGCCAGCAGTGAAGGTAGAACGGGTCAGCCCCAGCATTTT	CASSEGRTGQPQHF
TRBV9	TRBJ1-2	TRBD1	-	TGTGCCAGCAGCGCCGAGGACTTGACAGGGAGTGGCGGCTACACCTTC	CASSAEDLTGSGGYTF
TRBV28	TRBJ1-2	-	-	TGTGCCAGCAGTTTACCAGAGGTAGTCTATGGCTACACCTTC	CASSLPEVVYGYTF
TRBV5-4	TRBJ1-2	-	once	TGTGCCAGCAGCTTGACGACACCTAACTATGGCTACACCTTC	CASSLTTPNYGYTF
TRBV7-8	TRBJ2-3	-	-	TGTGCCAGCAGCCTAAACGAGTATGCCCGAAGGACAGATACGCAGTATTTT	CASSLNEYARRTDTQYF
TRBV5-6	TRBJ2-3	TRBD2	-	TGTGCCAGCAGCGATAGACTAGCGGAGAGCGGCACAGATACGCAGTATTTT	CASSDRLAESGTDTQYF
TRBV13	TRBJ1-3	-	-	TGTGCCAGCAGCCAAGGCCTACTCTCTGGAAACACCATATATTTT	CASSQGLLSGNTIYF
TRBV7-9	TRBJ1-2	-	-	TGTGCCAGCAGCTTACAGGACGGGGAAACTTTCTATGGCTACACCTTC	CASSLQDGETFYGYTF
TRBV2	TRBJ1-1	-	-	TGTGCCAGCAGTTCCAGGGCCGACACTGAAGCTTTCTTT	CASSSRADTEAFF
TRBV5-1	TRBJ2-5	TRBD1	once	TGCGCCAGCAGCTTGGTACAGGGGGGAGAGACCCAGTACTTC	CASSLVQGGETQYF
TRBV4-2	TRBJ2-3	TRBD1	once	TGTGCCAGCAGCGTACCACAGGGGGAAGTTAGAGATACGCAGTATTTT	CASSVPQGEVRDTQYF
TRBV29-1	TRBJ2-1	-	-	TGCAGCGGGAGGGGGATGAATGAGCAGTTCTTC	CSGRGMNEQFF
TRBV6-5	TRBJ2-1	-	once	TGTGCCAGCAGTTACTCGAAAAGGGGCGCCTACAATGAGCAGTTCTTC	CASSYSKRGAYNEQFF
TRBV2	TRBJ1-5	-	-	TGTGCCAGCAGTGAGGGGTCCCGGCCCCAGCATTTT	CASSEGSRPQHF
TRBV7-9	TRBJ2-3	TRBD2	-	TGTGCCAGCAGCTCCAGTAGCGGGAGCAGCACAGATACGCAGTATTTT	CASSSSSGSSTDTQYF
TRBV28	TRBJ2-7	-	-	TGTGCCAGCAAAATCCGCGGCGGCTACGAGCAGTACTTC	CASKIRGGYEQYF
TRBV7-8	TRBJ2-1	-	-	TGTGCCAGCAGCTTAGGGCCCGCCCGGGGATACAATGAGCAGTTCTTC	CASSLGPARGYNEQFF
TRBV28	TRBJ2-7	TRBD2	-	TGTGCCAGCAGCTCCACCGTGGGACTAGCGGGAGGGTCTAGGTCCTACGAGCAGTACTTC	CASSSTVGLAGGSRSYEQYF
TRBV5-1	TRBJ1-2	TRBD1	-	TGCGCCAGCAGCTTTGCAGGGGGCAACTATGGCTACACCTTC	CASSFAGGNYGYTF
TRBV7-6	TRBJ2-2	-	-	TGTGCCAGCAGCTCCCCGTCCGGGGAGCTGTTTTTT	CASSSPSGELFF
TRBV9	TRBJ2-3	TRBD2	-	TGTGCCAGCAGCGTAAATCTAGCGGGAGGACCGACAGATACGCAGTATTTT	CASSVNLAGGPTDTQYF
TRBV2	TRBJ2-4	-	-	TGTGCCAGCATGGTAGTGGGGAAAAACATTCAGTACTTC	CASMVVGKNIQYF
TRBV7-3	TRBJ2-2	TRBD2	-	TGTGCCAGCAGCTTAATCGAGGTGACTAGCCACACCGGGGAGCTGTTTTTT	CASSLIEVTSHTGELFF